Listed below are T cell receptor beta chains from one sample, sequenced in a study of cytotoxic CD8 clonotypes in ibrutinib-treated CLL. The table came from immunoSEQ multiplex PCR; TCRdb's copy has only in-frame clones and leaves some out. The table lists tens of thousands of clones, 50% to 70% of them singletons, with about 24% in the top ten. The sample was PBMCs, taken at disease progression, from a patient treated with ibrutinib. These receptors were obtained from a human donor with chronic lymphocytic leukemia. CDR3s include the opening cysteine and the closing phenylalanine or tryptophan. Fields, in order: D gene, J gene, clone size, V gene, CDR3 DNA, CDR3 protein. The D gene is left open where the match is weak. Clone size is stated in some rows and not others, as once, few, many or a class when expanded.

.	TRBJ1-6	.	TRBV18	TGTGCCAGCTCACTCACCCCTATGACAGGAGCGAATTCACCCCTCCACTTT	CASSLTPMTGANSPLHF
.	TRBJ1-1	.	TRBV5-1	TGCGCCAGCAGCTTGCGACAGGTGGACACTGAAGCTTTCTTT	CASSLRQVDTEAFF
.	TRBJ1-1	.	TRBV29-1	TGCAGCGTTGAGGGACTCACTGAAGCTTTCTTT	CSVEGLTEAFF
.	TRBJ2-3	few	TRBV7-9	TGTGCCAGCAGCGCAGGTGAGGTCGAAGTGGCAGATACGCAGTATTTT	CASSAGEVEVADTQYF
TRBD1	TRBJ2-3	once	TRBV9	TGTGCCAGCAGCACTCGACAGGGGGCGACAGATACGCAGTATTTT	CASSTRQGATDTQYF
.	TRBJ1-1	.	TRBV6-5	TGTGCCAGCAGTTTTGAGGGGATGCCTGAAGCTTTCTTT	CASSFEGMPEAFF
.	TRBJ2-3	.	TRBV5-1	TGCGCCAGCAGCGCCCCCCCATGGCGGGGTGTGTTT	CASSAPPWRGVF
.	TRBJ2-5	.	TRBV28	TGTGCCAGCAGTTTGAGGGTCAGGGGTTCAGAGACCCAGTACTTC	CASSLRVRGSETQYF
.	TRBJ2-5	.	TRBV7-9	TGTGCCAGCAGCCCGCCAGGGGTTCGAGAGACCCAGTACTTC	CASSPPGVRETQYF
.	TRBJ2-3	.	TRBV7-2	TGTGCCAGCAGCTTAGCACGCAGTTACTACACAGATACGCAGTATTTT	CASSLARSYYTDTQYF
.	TRBJ1-4	.	TRBV18	TGTGCCAGCTCCCCTGTTTGGGGAGCTAATGAAAAACTGTTTTTT	CASSPVWGANEKLFF
.	TRBJ2-5	.	TRBV6-6	TGTGCCAGCAGAAAAGGGACGGGAGAAGAGACCCAGTACTTC	CASRKGTGEETQYF
TRBD1	TRBJ2-7	.	TRBV18	TGTGCCAGCTCACCATTAGGGACAGGGAGCTCCTACGAGCAGTACTTC	CASSPLGTGSSYEQYF
.	TRBJ2-3	few	TRBV14	TGTGCCAGCAGCCAAGGGGGATTAGGGACACAGCGCACAGATACGCAGTATTTT	CASSQGGLGTQRTDTQYF
.	TRBJ2-5	.	TRBV4-2	TGTGCCAGCAGCGCCGGCGGGCGCGGAGTGTTAGAGACCCAGTACTTC	CASSAGGRGVLETQYF
TRBD1	TRBJ2-1	.	TRBV2	TGTGCCAGCACCGCGGGACAGGGGGCCTACAATGAGCAGTTCTTC	CASTAGQGAYNEQFF
.	TRBJ2-7	.	TRBV6-5	TGTGCCAGCGGCGGAGCTGTGCGGTACTTC	CASGGAVRYF
.	TRBJ1-5	.	TRBV28	TGTGCCAGCAGGGTAGGGGTCCGCACACAGCCCCAGCATTTT	CASRVGVRTQPQHF
TRBD2	TRBJ2-3	.	TRBV5-6	TGTGCCAGCAGCCGGGCGGGAGGCTACACAGATACGCAGTATTTT	CASSRAGGYTDTQYF
.	TRBJ2-1	few	TRBV29-1	TGCAGCGTTGGAGGGGGGGGTTACAATGAGCAGTTCTTC	CSVGGGGYNEQFF